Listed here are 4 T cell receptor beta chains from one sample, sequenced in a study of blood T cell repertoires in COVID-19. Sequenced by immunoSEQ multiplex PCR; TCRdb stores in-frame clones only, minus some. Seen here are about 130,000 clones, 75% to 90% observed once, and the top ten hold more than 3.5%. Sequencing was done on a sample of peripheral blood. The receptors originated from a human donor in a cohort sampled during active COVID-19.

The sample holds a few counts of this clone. The CDR3 DNA reads TGTGCCAGCAAATTAGAGAACACCGGGGAGCTGTTTTTT. As protein: CASKLENTGELFF. V and J are TRBV12-3 or TRBV12-4 and TRBJ2-2; no reliable D call. The CDR3 length is 13 residues. Trimming took off 7 bases at V and 1 base at J, with 7 bases between the two ends.

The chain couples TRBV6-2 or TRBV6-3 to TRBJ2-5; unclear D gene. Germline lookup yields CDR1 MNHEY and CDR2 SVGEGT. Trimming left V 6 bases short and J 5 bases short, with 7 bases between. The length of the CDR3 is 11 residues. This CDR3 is CASSLPETQYF. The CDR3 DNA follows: TGTGCCAGCAGCCTCCCGGAGACCCAGTACTTC.

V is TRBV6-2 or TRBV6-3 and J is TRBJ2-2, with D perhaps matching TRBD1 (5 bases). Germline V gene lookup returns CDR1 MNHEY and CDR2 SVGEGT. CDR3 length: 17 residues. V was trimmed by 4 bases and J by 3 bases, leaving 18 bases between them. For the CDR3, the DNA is TGTGCCAGCAGTTTATGGGCAGGGCCTATGTACACCGGGGAGCTGTTTTTT. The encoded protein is CASSLWAGPMYTGELFF.

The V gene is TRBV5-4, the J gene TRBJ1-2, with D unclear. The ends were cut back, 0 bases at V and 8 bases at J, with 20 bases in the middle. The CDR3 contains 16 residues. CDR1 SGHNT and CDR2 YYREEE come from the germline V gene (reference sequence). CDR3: CASSLGLGGERSGYTF. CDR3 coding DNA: TGTGCCAGCAGCTTGGGGTTAGGAGGAGAACGGAGCGGCTACACCTTC. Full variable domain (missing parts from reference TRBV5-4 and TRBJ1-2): ETGVTQSPTHLIKTRGQQVTLRCSSQSGHNTVSWYQQALGQGPQFIFQYYREEENGRGNFPPRFSGLQFPNYSSELNVNALELDDSALYLCASSLGLGGERSGYTFGSGTRLTVV.